This TCR beta chain was observed in a study of CD8 T cells in Susac syndrome. Trimming at V came to 1 base and at J to 9 bases, leaving 5 bases not matched to a gene. Germline values: CDR1 SNHLY, CDR2 FYNNEI. This CDR3 is 15 amino acids long. With random hexamers, reverse transcription was performed on about 0.5 to 1 ug of RNA. Across 54 Vbeta and 13 Jbeta, TCR beta CDR3 was amplified with immunoSEQ multiplex PCR. TCRdb used MiXCR to reprocess the immunoSEQ multiplex PCR reads, holding one entry per CDR3 protein. The sample contains 150,000 to 200,000 distinct CDR3 sequences, over 85% of which appear only once. CD8+ and CD4+ blood T cells underwent TCR beta sequencing.

This TCR came from a human donor in good health. V usage is TRBV2 and J usage is TRBJ1-6, with 8 positions matching TRBD1. Material: CD4+ T cells from PBMCs. The CDR3 DNA sequence: TGTGCCAGCAGTGAAGAGCAGGGGGCGGGTTCACCCCTCCACTTT. The encoded protein is CASSEEQGAGSPLHF.